The clone carrying this TCR beta chain was found many times. This CDR3 has 13 amino acids. The germline CDR1 and CDR2 sequences are SEHNR and FQNEAQ (reference sequence). After removal of 8 bases from V and 5 bases from J, the junction contained 7 bases not matched to a gene. This sample was included in a study of T-cell memory formation after mild COVID-19. TCRdb used MiXCR to reprocess the 5' RACE reads, holding one entry per CDR3 protein. Of 270,000 or so distinct CDR3 sequences listed, roughly 18% are singletons. What was sequenced was PBMCs or a T cell subset sorted from them (not recorded which). The V gene is TRBV7-9, the J gene TRBJ2-5; 8 bases map to TRBD2. This TCR derives from a man aged 18 to 30 who had mild COVID-19 (a few samples of this study predate the infection). Cell type and time point are not known. CDR3 DNA: TGTGCCAGCCGGGGGGGGGCTCGGGAGACCCAGTACTTC. Translation: CASRGGARETQYF.